This entry is about one T cell receptor beta chain. What it recognizes is unknown. The data belong to a study of OX40 agonist ivuxolimab in advanced cancers. Across the study: All patients had ivuxolimab intravenously every 2 weeks at 0.01 to 10 mg/kg. Partial responses occurred in three patients (one hepatocellular carcinoma, two cutaneous melanoma). Study results and caveats: Compared with CD4+, CD8+ T cells on average had more expanded clones.

Some clones are missing from TCRdb's copy, which holds only in-frame ones; the method was immunoSEQ multiplex PCR. The sample includes tens of thousands of clones, around 90% of them seen just once. CDR1 SNHLY and CDR2 FYNNEI come from the germline V gene. The CDR3 sequence is 14 residues long. The ends lost 7 bases at V and 2 bases at J; junction bases unmatched: 6. This chain joins TRBV2 and TRBJ2-3, with TRBD2 matching over 7 bases. The input for sequencing was CD4+ or CD8+ T cells sorted from blood, taken in a trial of the OX40 agonist ivuxolimab. This TCR came from an adult with an advanced solid tumor such as melanoma, head and neck, liver or kidney cancer. CDR3: CASIVTSYTDTQYF. CDR3 DNA sequence: TGTGCCAGCATCGTGACTAGCTACACAGATACGCAGTATTTT.